What follows are 22 T cell receptor beta chains derived from one specimen sequenced in a study of T cell changes during pregnancy in multiple sclerosis. Repertoires were generated with immunoSEQ multiplex PCR, while TCRdb's copy carries only in-frame clones and drops some. The sample has approximately 99,000 clones, 75% to 95% seen once. The specimen comprised peripheral blood, sampled in the second trimester of pregnancy. These receptors were obtained from a female donor in good health, enrolled as a control in a pregnancy study.

J is TRBJ1-1 and V is TRBV2; D might be TRBD1 (5 bases). This CDR3 spans 14 amino acids. Germline CDR1 is SNHLY and CDR2 is FYNNEI. Trimming removed 8 bases at V and 4 bases at J, with 17 bases between. The CDR3 DNA is TGTGCCAGCTCCCCCATAGGGGCTGGCACTGAAGCTTTCTTT. This gives the protein CASSPIGAGTEAFF.

The CDR3, as DNA: TGCGCCAGCAGCCCCCGCACAGCTACTCCTCACTATGGCTACACCTTC. Translating gives CASSPRTATPHYGYTF. V is TRBV5-1 and J is TRBJ1-2; no clear D. The CDR3 sequence is 16 residues long. In germline, CDR1 is SGHRS, CDR2 YFSETQ. Trimming shortened V by 4 bases and J by 3 bases, and 19 bases separated the two germline ends.

This chain connects TRBV5-1 to TRBJ2-5; 7 bases match TRBD1. CDR1 SGHRS and CDR2 YFSETQ come from the germline V gene. The CDR3 has 14 residues. V shed 4 bases, J shed 5 bases, and the junction held 8 bases outside the gene matches. This chain's CDR3 is CASSTFDRAETQYF. For the CDR3, the DNA is TGCGCCAGCAGCACGTTTGACAGGGCCGAGACCCAGTACTTC. Combining the CDR3 with reference TRBV5-1 and TRBJ2-5 gives the whole variable domain KAGVTQTPRYLIKTRGQQVTLSCSPISGHRSVSWYQQTPGQGLQFLFEYFSETQRNKGNFPGRFSGRQFSNSRSEMNVSTLELGDSALYLCASSTFDRAETQYFGPGTRLLVL.

V is TRBV19 and J is TRBJ2-1; 11 bases match TRBD2. V shed 3 bases and J 2 bases; nucleotides not matched to a gene: 6. CDR1 and CDR2 from the germline V gene are LNHDA and SQIVND (reference sequence). The CDR3 consists of 17 residues. CDR3 region: CASSIPGTSGTYNEQFF. The CDR3 bases are TGTGCCAGTAGTATTCCCGGGACTAGCGGAACCTACAATGAGCAGTTCTTC.

The chain couples TRBV9 to TRBJ2-4, with 10 bases lining up with TRBD2. Trimming cost V 0 bases and J 12 bases; bases outside gene matches: 6. The germline V gene has CDR1 SGDLS and CDR2 YYNGEE. CDR3 size: 14 residues. In DNA form, the CDR3 reads TGTGCCAGCAGCGTAGTGTCGAGCGGGAGGGATCAGTACTTC. As protein: CASSVVSSGRDQYF.

This rearrangement joins TRBV7-2 to TRBJ1-1; no reliable D call. The V gene lost 1 base and the J gene lost 2 bases, with 11 bases spanning the gap. This CDR3 has 15 residues. The germline CDR1 and CDR2 sequences are SGHTA and FQGNSA. The chain's CDR3 is CASSLGGAPNTEAFF. The CDR3 DNA reads TGTGCCAGCAGCTTAGGAGGCGCCCCTAACACTGAAGCTTTCTTT.

The J gene is TRBJ2-2, the V gene TRBV7-9; D is uncertain. Looked up from germline, CDR1 is SEHNR and CDR2 is FQNEAQ (reference sequence). The CDR3 covers 14 residues. V was pared by 3 bases and J by 2 bases, with 7 bases between. The CDR3 region is CASSFRHNTGELFF. In DNA form, the CDR3 reads TGTGCCAGCAGCTTCCGACACAACACCGGGGAGCTGTTTTTT.

This clone was counted many times. The rearrangement links TRBV4-1 to TRBJ1-4; perhaps TRBD1 as D (6 bases). The CDR3 totals 15 residues. Between the trimmed V and J ends, which lost 0 bases and 13 bases, there was a span of 18 bases. Germline CDR1 MGHRA, CDR2 YSYEKL. The CDR3 DNA is TGCGCCAGCAGCCAAGAGATAAGGACAGCGAGTAGACTGTTTTTT. Translation: CASSQEIRTASRLFF.

This clone was counted a single time. This chain connects TRBV6-5 to TRBJ2-7; tentatively, D is TRBD2 (6 bases). This CDR3 is 15 amino acids long. The germline CDR1 and CDR2 sequences are MNHEY and SVGAGI. V dropped 4 bases and J dropped 3 bases, with 16 bases sitting between them. In nucleotides, the CDR3 is TGTGCCAGCAGTTTAGGGAGGTCAGCTTACTACGAGCAGTACTTC. Translating it yields CASSLGRSAYYEQYF.

The chain employs TRBV7-2 and TRBJ2-7; maybe TRBD2 (5 bases). This CDR3 contains 13 residues. Germline CDR1 is SGHTA and CDR2 is FQGNSA. V lost 3 bases to trimming and J lost 3 bases, with 9 bases between them. The CDR3 DNA is TGTGCCAGCAGCTTCGATAGCGTCTACGAGCAGTACTTC. Translation: CASSFDSVYEQYF.

In nucleotides, the CDR3 is TGTGCCAGCAGTTCGGGGACATTTTACGAGCAGTACTTC. Translation: CASSSGTFYEQYF. The chain is built from TRBV27 and TRBJ2-7, with D possibly matching TRBD1 (6 bases). Germline V gene data show CDR1 as MNHEY and CDR2 as SMNVEV (reference sequence). V was pared by 4 bases and J by 4 bases, with 11 bases between. The CDR3 runs to 13 residues.

This clone has only one observation. The V gene is TRBV7-2, the J gene TRBJ1-1; no definite D call. Germline values: CDR1 SGHTA, CDR2 FQGNSA. This CDR3 comprises 12 residues. V gave up 3 bases and J gave up 4 bases, with 6 bases separating them. Here the CDR3 reads CASSFWSTEAFF. The CDR3, as DNA: TGTGCCAGCAGCTTCTGGAGCACTGAAGCTTTCTTT.

V and J are TRBV28 and TRBJ1-1; tentative D call: TRBD1 (6 bases). Trimming stripped 7 bases from V and 5 bases from J, with 14 bases between. The CDR3 contains 13 residues. Per the germline V gene, CDR1 is MDHEN and CDR2 is SYDVKM. Written as DNA, the CDR3 is TGTGCCAGCACCAAACAGGGACGGACTGAAGCTTTCTTT. The encoded protein is CASTKQGRTEAFF.

This clone was picked up one time. The genes are TRBV28 and TRBJ2-5, with a weak D call TRBD1 (6 bases). Near its end, the DNA agrees better with TRBJ2-7, so the J call may be wrong. The germline V gene has CDR1 MDHEN and CDR2 SYDVKM. The CDR3 has 14 amino acids. CDR3 region: CASRSTGISYEQYF. The CDR3 DNA is TGTGCCAGCAGGTCGACAGGAATCTCCTACGAGCAGTACTTC.

The chain has TRBV28 and TRBJ2-5; 7 nucleotides align to TRBD1. Germline trimming cut 8 bases from V and 1 base from J; bases unmatched to any gene: 1. The CDR3 covers 12 residues. Germline CDR1 MDHEN, CDR2 SYDVKM. This chain's CDR3 is CASYRGQETQYF. The CDR3 DNA is TGTGCCAGCTACAGGGGCCAAGAGACCCAGTACTTC. The entire variable domain, with the rest obtained from reference TRBV28 and TRBJ2-5, is as follows: DVKVTQSSRYLVKRTGEKVFLECVQDMDHENMFWYRQDPGLGLRLIYFSYDVKMKEKGDIPEGYSVSREKKERFSLILESASTNQTSMYLCASYRGQETQYFGPGTRLLVL.

In this sample, this clone turned up once. This chain links TRBV9 with TRBJ2-7, with 9 bases matching TRBD2. Germline assignment: CDR1 SGDLS and CDR2 YYNGEE. V lost 3 bases to trimming and J lost 0 bases; unmatched junction nucleotides: 13. The CDR3 has 18 amino acids. The CDR3 here is CASSASSLAGRGSYEQYF. In nucleotides, the CDR3 is TGTGCCAGCAGCGCCAGTAGTCTAGCGGGAAGAGGCTCCTACGAGCAGTACTTC.

The gene calls are TRBV7-6 and TRBJ1-2; D gene unclear. V dropped 2 bases and J dropped 5 bases, with 6 bases sitting between them. The germline V gene has CDR1 SGHVS and CDR2 FNYEAQ. The CDR3 has 12 residues. The CDR3 nucleotides are TGTGCCAGCAGCTTACCCCCTTATGGCTACACCTTC. Its protein is CASSLPPYGYTF.

This chain connects TRBV30 to TRBJ1-6; 10 bases match TRBD1. Trimming at V came to 1 base and at J to 4 bases, leaving 1 base not matched to a gene. The V gene's germline CDR1 is GTSNPN and CDR2 SVGIG (reference sequence). This CDR3 comprises 15 residues. This chain's CDR3 is CAWSGQGAYNSPLHF. CDR3 DNA: TGTGCCTGGAGTGGACAGGGGGCTTATAATTCACCCCTCCACTTT.

The V gene is TRBV14, the J gene TRBJ2-5, with D maybe TRBD1 (6 bases). The CDR3 length is 17 residues. CDR1 and CDR2 (germline): SGHDN, FVKESK. V lost 1 base, J lost 0 bases, and 15 bases lay in between. CDR3 protein: CASSQVTGRLYQETQYF. In DNA form, the CDR3 reads TGTGCCAGCAGCCAAGTCACAGGGAGACTCTACCAAGAGACCCAGTACTTC.

The chain joins TRBV19 to TRBJ2-7; a weak D match, TRBD2 (5 bases). Germline V lookup: CDR1 LNHDA, CDR2 SQIVND (reference sequence). Trimming removed 3 bases at V and 3 bases at J, with 12 bases between. The CDR3 covers 14 residues. CDR3 in amino acids: CASSMYGNSYEQYF. For the CDR3, the DNA is TGTGCCAGTAGTATGTACGGGAACAGCTACGAGCAGTACTTC.

The V call is TRBV2, the J call TRBJ2-3; TRBD2 matches at 11 bases. The CDR3 sequence is 17 residues long. Unmatched junction bases numbered 13, after V lost 6 bases and J lost 5 bases. The germline V gene encodes CDR1 SNHLY and CDR2 FYNNEI. As DNA, the CDR3 is TGTGCCAGCAGGGCCCTTTTTAGCGGGGGGGAGGAAGATACGCAGTATTTT. Protein product: CASRALFSGGEEDTQYF.

The gene calls are TRBV6-6 and TRBJ1-1, with TRBD1 identical over 7 bases. Germline assignment: CDR1 MNHNY and CDR2 SVGAGI (reference sequence). Trimming removed 2 bases from V and 0 bases from J; junction bases left unmatched: 6. This CDR3 contains 16 residues. CDR3 sequence: CASSYPAGGVNTEAFF. CDR3 nucleotides: TGTGCCAGCAGTTACCCCGCAGGGGGAGTGAACACTGAAGCTTTCTTT.